The rows below give T cell receptor beta chains drawn from one sample of a study of T cells in Graves' hyperthyroidism and ophthalmopathy. One entry per CDR3 protein results from TCRdb running MiXCR on the multiplex PCR reads. The sample includes fewer than 650,000 distinct CDR3 sequences, approximately 14% of them seen just once. Sequencing was done on a sample of blood. These receptors were collected from a woman between 40 and 50 years old with Graves' ophthalmopathy. The CDR3 runs from the conserved cysteine through the conserved F or W. Fields, in order: V gene, clone size, J gene, D gene, CDR3 DNA, CDR3 protein. D genes are given only for firm matches. A clone size is listed for some rows: how often the clone was seen (once, few, many), or a class if it is expanded.

V gene: TRBV6-2/TRBV6-3
clone size: NA
J gene: TRBJ2-5
D gene: NA
CDR3 DNA: TGTGCCAGCAGTCACGACAGGCGAGAGACCCAGTACTTC
CDR3 protein: CASSHDRRETQYF

V gene: TRBV27
clone size: NA
J gene: TRBJ1-5
D gene: NA
CDR3 DNA: TGTGCCAGCAGTTCCGGGACAATGAATTATCAGCCCCAGCATTTT
CDR3 protein: CASSSGTMNYQPQHF

V gene: TRBV6-5
clone size: many
J gene: TRBJ2-2
D gene: TRBD1
CDR3 DNA: TGTGCCAGCAGTCCCGCCAGGGGGTTCTCCTTTACCGGGGAGCTGTTTTTT
CDR3 protein: CASSPARGFSFTGELFF

V gene: TRBV4-3
clone size: few
J gene: TRBJ2-3
D gene: NA
CDR3 DNA: TGCGCCAGCAGCCTAGCGGCTAGCACAGATACGCAGTATTTT
CDR3 protein: CASSLAASTDTQYF

V gene: TRBV20-1
clone size: many
J gene: TRBJ1-1
D gene: NA
CDR3 DNA: TGCAGTGCTAGCACACACCTCCGAAGAACTGAAGCTTTCTTT
CDR3 protein: CSASTHLRRTEAFF

V gene: TRBV3-1
clone size: many
J gene: TRBJ1-5
D gene: NA
CDR3 DNA: TGTGCCAGCAGCCTTACCGCCAGCCCCAATCAGCCCCAGCATTTT
CDR3 protein: CASSLTASPNQPQHF

V gene: TRBV12-3/TRBV12-4
clone size: many
J gene: TRBJ2-7
D gene: TRBD1
CDR3 DNA: TGTGCCAGCACCTTCTCCCGGGACAGGGGGTCGTACGAGCAGTACTTC
CDR3 protein: CASTFSRDRGSYEQYF

V gene: TRBV11-2
clone size: few
J gene: TRBJ2-7
D gene: TRBD1
CDR3 DNA: TGTGCCAGCAGCTTGAACAGGGGCGACTCCTACGAGCAGTACTTC
CDR3 protein: CASSLNRGDSYEQYF

V gene: TRBV20-1
clone size: many
J gene: TRBJ2-5
D gene: NA
CDR3 DNA: TGCAGTGCCGGGAGCCCGTACCAAGAGACCCAGTACTTC
CDR3 protein: CSAGSPYQETQYF

V gene: TRBV5-4
clone size: NA
J gene: TRBJ1-2
D gene: NA
CDR3 DNA: TGTGCCAGCAGCCCAGGGCGAGACCCCTATGGCTACACCTTC
CDR3 protein: CASSPGRDPYGYTF

V gene: TRBV3-1
clone size: NA
J gene: TRBJ1-1
D gene: NA
CDR3 DNA: TGTGCCAGCAGCCAAGTGGCCTTACACACTGAAGCTTTCTTT
CDR3 protein: CASSQVALHTEAFF

V gene: TRBV20-1
clone size: NA
J gene: TRBJ2-5
D gene: TRBD2
CDR3 DNA: TGCAGTGCCCCCCCTAGCGGAGAAGAGACCCAGTACTTC
CDR3 protein: CSAPPSGEETQYF

V gene: TRBV29-1
clone size: many
J gene: TRBJ1-1
D gene: NA
CDR3 DNA: TGCAGCGTTGACGCCCAAGCTTTCTTT
CDR3 protein: CSVDAQAFF

V gene: TRBV6-5
clone size: NA
J gene: TRBJ1-2
D gene: NA
CDR3 DNA: TGTGCCAGCAGTTACGAAGGGGGTCGGGGCTACACCTTC
CDR3 protein: CASSYEGGRGYTF

V gene: TRBV28
clone size: many
J gene: TRBJ2-5
D gene: NA
CDR3 DNA: TGTGCCAGCAGTTCTACGGGGAGAGGAGAGACCCAGTACTTC
CDR3 protein: CASSSTGRGETQYF

V gene: TRBV6-1
clone size: NA
J gene: TRBJ1-2
D gene: TRBD1
CDR3 DNA: TGTGCCAGCACCGACAGGGACGGTGGCAATGTCGGGCGCGGCTACACCTTC
CDR3 protein: CASTDRDGGNVGRGYTF

V gene: TRBV12-3/TRBV12-4
clone size: many
J gene: TRBJ1-5
D gene: TRBD1
CDR3 DNA: TGTGCCAGCAGTTTGGACAGGCTTAGCAATCAGCCCCAGCATTTT
CDR3 protein: CASSLDRLSNQPQHF

V gene: TRBV7-2
clone size: NA
J gene: TRBJ2-7
D gene: TRBD1
CDR3 DNA: TGTGCCAGCAGATTTCCGGGACAGGGGAGCTACGAGCAGTACTTC
CDR3 protein: CASRFPGQGSYEQYF

V gene: TRBV24-1
clone size: many
J gene: TRBJ2-2
D gene: NA
CDR3 DNA: TGTGCCACCAGTGATTTGTTCGGTAACACCGGGGAGCTGTTTTTT
CDR3 protein: CATSDLFGNTGELFF

V gene: TRBV13
clone size: NA
J gene: TRBJ1-5
D gene: NA
CDR3 DNA: TGTGCCAGCAGCTTTCGGAAAACGGGGAGCAATCAGCCCCAGCATTTT
CDR3 protein: CASSFRKTGSNQPQHF

V gene: TRBV6-2/TRBV6-3
clone size: many
J gene: TRBJ2-2
D gene: TRBD2
CDR3 DNA: TGTGCCAGCAGCCGACTAGCGGAAGGGACCGGGGAGCTGTTTTTT
CDR3 protein: CASSRLAEGTGELFF

V gene: TRBV10-3
clone size: many
J gene: TRBJ2-2
D gene: NA
CDR3 DNA: TGTGCCTCAAGGGAAGCCCGGAACACCGGGGAGCTGTTTTTT
CDR3 protein: CASREARNTGELFF

V gene: TRBV28
clone size: many
J gene: TRBJ2-4
D gene: NA
CDR3 DNA: TGTGCCAGCAGTTTAGAAGGGGCGACCAAAAACATTCAGTACTTC
CDR3 protein: CASSLEGATKNIQYF

V gene: TRBV6-2/TRBV6-3
clone size: many
J gene: TRBJ2-7
D gene: NA
CDR3 DNA: TGTGCCAGCGAGGAGGGGAAGGCCAACCTTCTCAAGCAGTACTTC
CDR3 protein: CASEEGKANLLKQYF

V gene: TRBV6-4
clone size: NA
J gene: TRBJ1-5
D gene: NA
CDR3 DNA: TGTGCCAGCAGTGACTCTCCCCCGGTGAGGCGGCAGCCCCAGCATTTT
CDR3 protein: CASSDSPPVRRQPQHF

V gene: TRBV29-1
clone size: many
J gene: TRBJ2-5
D gene: NA
CDR3 DNA: TGCAGCGTTGAAAAACTAGCACCCACGGTGGAGACCCAGTACTTC
CDR3 protein: CSVEKLAPTVETQYF

V gene: TRBV2
clone size: many
J gene: TRBJ1-1
D gene: NA
CDR3 DNA: TGTGCCCCCACAAAGAGGGAAGCTTTCTTT
CDR3 protein: CAPTKREAFF

V gene: TRBV7-9
clone size: many
J gene: TRBJ2-7
D gene: NA
CDR3 DNA: TGTGCCAGCACCGCCGGGACCGAAATAACGGGCGAGCAGTACTTC
CDR3 protein: CASTAGTEITGEQYF

V gene: TRBV27
clone size: many
J gene: TRBJ2-7
D gene: TRBD1
CDR3 DNA: TGTGCCAGCAGTTCGACAGGGCCCAGCTCCTACGAGCAGTACTTC
CDR3 protein: CASSSTGPSSYEQYF

V gene: TRBV15
clone size: many
J gene: TRBJ2-5
D gene: NA
CDR3 DNA: TGTGCCACCAGCAGAGATGCAGGTGGCGAGACCCAGTACTTC
CDR3 protein: CATSRDAGGETQYF

V gene: TRBV15
clone size: many
J gene: TRBJ2-7
D gene: TRBD2
CDR3 DNA: TGTGCCACCAGCAGAGATAACGGGAGGGTTGAGCAGTACTTC
CDR3 protein: CATSRDNGRVEQYF

V gene: TRBV3-1
clone size: NA
J gene: TRBJ2-2
D gene: NA
CDR3 DNA: TGTGCCAGCAGTCGCCGGGGCACCCTCACCGGGGAGCTGTTTTTT
CDR3 protein: CASSRRGTLTGELFF

V gene: TRBV28
clone size: many
J gene: TRBJ2-7
D gene: NA
CDR3 DNA: TGTGCCAGCAGTTTAAAGGGCTGGCGGATGGGGATCCACCACTTCCCTTACGAGCAGTACTTC
CDR3 protein: CASSLKGWRMGIHHFPYEQYF

V gene: TRBV7-2
clone size: NA
J gene: TRBJ1-1
D gene: NA
CDR3 DNA: TGTGCCAGCAGCCAAGAGGGGTCTCTCACTGAAGCTTTCTTT
CDR3 protein: CASSQEGSLTEAFF

V gene: TRBV12-3/TRBV12-4
clone size: many
J gene: TRBJ2-7
D gene: NA
CDR3 DNA: TGTGCCAGCAGTTTCTTCACAAGCTCCTACGAGCAGTACTTC
CDR3 protein: CASSFFTSSYEQYF

V gene: TRBV19
clone size: NA
J gene: TRBJ1-1
D gene: NA
CDR3 DNA: TGTGCCAGTAGTTGGCCCGGGGGCGCGACTGAAGCTTTCTTT
CDR3 protein: CASSWPGGATEAFF

V gene: TRBV28
clone size: NA
J gene: TRBJ1-6
D gene: NA
CDR3 DNA: TGTGCCGGGGCCAGGGGCTGGAATTCATCCCTCCACTTT
CDR3 protein: CAGARGWNSSLHF

V gene: TRBV18
clone size: NA
J gene: TRBJ2-2
D gene: NA
CDR3 DNA: TGTGCCAGCTCACCACCGTTCACCGGGGAGCTGTTTTTT
CDR3 protein: CASSPPFTGELFF

V gene: TRBV6-1
clone size: many
J gene: TRBJ2-7
D gene: TRBD1
CDR3 DNA: TGTGCCAGCAGCCTGTCAGGGGGCCTGGGCGAGCAGTACTTC
CDR3 protein: CASSLSGGLGEQYF

V gene: TRBV6-1
clone size: many
J gene: TRBJ2-5
D gene: NA
CDR3 DNA: TGTGCCAGCAGTGAAGGCGGACTGCAAGAGACCCAGTACTTC
CDR3 protein: CASSEGGLQETQYF

V gene: TRBV14
clone size: few
J gene: TRBJ2-2
D gene: NA
CDR3 DNA: TGTGCCAGCAGCCAAGATTCCGGGGAGACTACGAACACCGGGGAGCTGTTTTTT
CDR3 protein: CASSQDSGETTNTGELFF

V gene: TRBV7-9
clone size: many
J gene: TRBJ1-2
D gene: NA
CDR3 DNA: TGTGCCAGCAGCGAGGGGAGCGAACACTATGGCTACACCTTC
CDR3 protein: CASSEGSEHYGYTF

V gene: TRBV18
clone size: NA
J gene: TRBJ2-5
D gene: TRBD1
CDR3 DNA: TGTGCCAACTCACGACCGGGACAGGGAGAAGAGACCCAGTACTTC
CDR3 protein: CANSRPGQGEETQYF

V gene: TRBV2
clone size: many
J gene: TRBJ1-1
D gene: NA
CDR3 DNA: TGTGCCAGCCGGAACGGAGGCCGCTTGAACACTGAAGCTTTCTTT
CDR3 protein: CASRNGGRLNTEAFF

V gene: TRBV7-8
clone size: many
J gene: TRBJ2-7
D gene: NA
CDR3 DNA: TGTGCCAGCAGCCCGTCCATTTCCTACGAGCAGTACTTC
CDR3 protein: CASSPSISYEQYF

V gene: TRBV20-1
clone size: many
J gene: TRBJ1-1
D gene: NA
CDR3 DNA: TGCAGTGCTAGAGGAGGGTCGAGGACTGAAGCTTTCTTT
CDR3 protein: CSARGGSRTEAFF

V gene: TRBV6-1
clone size: many
J gene: TRBJ1-5
D gene: TRBD1
CDR3 DNA: TGTGCCAGCAGACCGGGACAGGGCCTTATGTCCCAGCATTTT
CDR3 protein: CASRPGQGLMSQHF

V gene: TRBV4-1
clone size: many
J gene: TRBJ2-5
D gene: TRBD1
CDR3 DNA: TGCGCCAGCAGCCAACTATGGGGGACAGTTGGCTTTGGGGCCCAAGAGACCCAGTACTTC
CDR3 protein: CASSQLWGTVGFGAQETQYF

V gene: TRBV6-1
clone size: many
J gene: TRBJ2-7
D gene: TRBD1
CDR3 DNA: TGTGCCAGCAGCCCCAGGGGGACAGCCTACTCCTACGAGCAGTACTTC
CDR3 protein: CASSPRGTAYSYEQYF

V gene: TRBV6-5
clone size: many
J gene: TRBJ2-7
D gene: NA
CDR3 DNA: TGTGCCTCGGGGTGCGAAGGGCCCGATGGGGGGTACGAGCAGTACTTC
CDR3 protein: CASGCEGPDGGYEQYF

V gene: TRBV6-2/TRBV6-3
clone size: many
J gene: TRBJ2-2
D gene: NA
CDR3 DNA: TGTGCCAGCAGTTATTCGGGGGGCTACACCGGGGAGCTGTTTTTT
CDR3 protein: CASSYSGGYTGELFF